This TCR beta chain was recovered during a study of T cells in Graves' hyperthyroidism and ophthalmopathy (dated 2019 in TCRdb). In terms of the full investigation: Peripheral blood was collected at initial diagnosis, before any treatment. To identify distinguishing TCR V-J signatures, a discovery cohort of about a hundred patients was used, comprising 40 to 45 with Graves' ophthalmopathy and 57 with stable Graves' hyperthyroidism. Prospective prediction of ophthalmopathy was tested in an independent validation cohort consisting of 18 hyperthyroidism patients and over 15 patients who later progressed to ophthalmopathy. The approximately 90 discovery patients were divided at random into training and test sets in a 7:3 ratio. In about 6 Graves' hyperthyroidism patients, the study also compared T-cell repertoires from thyroid tissue with T-cell repertoires from blood. After blood sampling, hyperthyroidism patients were treated with methimazole at a starting dose of 30 mg daily, and ophthalmopathy patients were treated with high-dose intravenous methylprednisolone. The paper reports TCR Vbeta CDR3 sequencing of 140 or so peripheral blood samples: some 44 ophthalmopathy, about 75 hyperthyroidism and about 17 progressor patients.

Results and caveats for the whole study, not just this receptor: No statistical method was used to set the sample size in advance, and investigators knew the group allocation. A model built on a 13 V-J signature distinguished ophthalmopathy from stable hyperthyroidism, reaching 87.88% sensitivity and approximately 83% specificity in cross-validation and 80%/75% in testing. In validation, the model predicted progression to ophthalmopathy a median of roughly 6.5 months before onset, with approximately 70% sensitivity and about 75% specificity. Blood samples also contained most of the expanded thyroid clonotypes (frequency above 0.001), which suggests that blood repertoires may reflect thyroid immune responses.

Amplification of TCR beta CDR3 regions was carried out from RNA transcripts. The first round of RT-PCR for the TCR CDR3 was performed with the HTBI primer set and the Qiagen OneStep RT-PCR kit. The libraries were constructed in a second round of multiplex PCR and then size-selected and purified. The libraries were sequenced on an Illumina HiSeq2000 using paired-end 100 bp reads. The paper's data handling went like this. SOAPnuke was used to process the raw data, with reads discarded if the reads contained adapters or uncalled bases, had a mean Phred below 15, or lacked an exact constant-primer or identifier match. High-quality paired reads were merged with COPE v1.2.5, and unique nucleotide sequences were defined as clonotypes. MiTCR v1.1 was used to align clonotypes to the IMGT TRBV, TRBD and TRBJ reference segments. The analysis included only V-J combinations with a frequency above 0.0001, which together covered roughly 99% of the repertoires. The TCS score was defined as F50 (clonal expansion) divided by E x V (chaos), with BLOSUM62-based TCRdist calculated between CDR3 peptides within each V-J. Welch's t-statistics and random forest reduced 500 to 550 V-J features to roughly 13, which were used in a naive Bayes classifier (R e1071). TCRdb trimmed the raw reads at Q25, called clones with MiXCR and kept productive beta chains. CDR3 protein sequences are deduplicated, and each keeps its most common genes and DNA. These V and J calls originate from TCRdb's pipeline instead of the authors' own analysis. The sample table holds approximately 620,000 distinct CDR3 sequences, of which approximately 15% were seen once. The top ten clones comprise approximately 5.7% of the sample.

According to the germline V gene (reference sequence), CDR1 reads LNHNV and CDR2 reads YYDKDF. V drops 0 bases and J drops 1 base, leaving 9 bases in between. The CDR3 starts with the cysteine, ends with the phenylalanine, and has 15 residues. Only CDR3 DNA remains: 45 bases, in frame from the first base. This clonotype has a count of ten or more. Its antigen target is currently unknown. No per-base quality is available; no much larger clone lies one base away. The hyperthyroidism patients were between 18 and 65 years old and newly diagnosed, with a disease duration of less than 2 months. The study excluded patients with uncontrolled infections, other autoimmune diseases, pregnancy or lactation. Diagnoses were based on clinical symptoms, serum thyroxine and TRAb, thyroid ultrasound and orbital computed tomography. Blood from progressor patients was collected at the time of first diagnosis with hyperthyroidism, before any ophthalmopathy symptoms had appeared. PBMCs were isolated from about 9 ml of fresh peripheral blood by Ficoll-Paque density gradient centrifugation. Progressor patients were defined as those initially diagnosed with Graves' hyperthyroidism in whom ophthalmopathy developed during follow-up. Total RNA was extracted with Trizol reagent, and quality was checked on an Agilent 2100 Bioanalyzer.

This TCR came from a woman in her thirties with Graves' hyperthyroidism that later progressed to Graves' ophthalmopathy. The sequencing input was blood. Recombination connected TRBV15 to TRBJ1-1, and possibly TRBD1, on 5 matching bases. The CDR3 region reads CATSRDREGNTEAFF. The DNA reads as follows: TGTGCCACCAGCAGAGACAGGGAGGGGAACACTGAAGCTTTCTTT.